The rows below give T cell receptor beta chains drawn from one sample of a study of OX40 agonist ivuxolimab in advanced cancers. Some clones are missing from TCRdb's copy, which holds only in-frame ones; the method was immunoSEQ multiplex PCR. The sample records approximately 100,000 clones, 90% being singletons. Sequences were derived from CD4+ or CD8+ T cells sorted from blood, sampled in a trial of the OX40 agonist ivuxolimab. The receptors derive from an adult with an advanced solid tumor such as melanoma, head and neck, liver or kidney cancer. Each CDR3 is given with its conserved first and last residue. The D gene is left open where the match is weak. For some rows the clone size is stated as once, few or many, or as a class when expanded; others skip it.

J gene: TRBJ2-7
V gene: TRBV6-4
clone size: -
D gene: -
CDR3 DNA: TGTGCCAGCAGTGACTCGATGGAGGGCCCCGATGAGCAGTACTTC
CDR3 protein: CASSDSMEGPDEQYF

J gene: TRBJ2-1
V gene: TRBV7-9
clone size: -
D gene: TRBD1
CDR3 DNA: TGTGCCAGCAGTTATACCGGGACAGGGGGCCAGTTCTTC
CDR3 protein: CASSYTGTGGQFF

J gene: TRBJ2-4
V gene: TRBV28
clone size: -
D gene: -
CDR3 DNA: TGTGCCAGCAGAACCGGGGGAGCCAAAAACATTCAGTACTTC
CDR3 protein: CASRTGGAKNIQYF

J gene: TRBJ2-4
V gene: TRBV28
clone size: -
D gene: -
CDR3 DNA: TGTGCCAGCAGTTTGTTACTAGCCAAAAACATTCAGTACTTC
CDR3 protein: CASSLLLAKNIQYF

J gene: TRBJ2-3
V gene: TRBV5-6
clone size: -
D gene: -
CDR3 DNA: TGTGCCAGCACCCTGACAGGAAGCACAGATACGCAGTATTTT
CDR3 protein: CASTLTGSTDTQYF

J gene: TRBJ1-2
V gene: TRBV4-3
clone size: -
D gene: TRBD1
CDR3 DNA: TGCGCCAGCAGCCAGGGGACAGGCAACCACTATGGCTACACCTTC
CDR3 protein: CASSQGTGNHYGYTF

J gene: TRBJ1-4
V gene: TRBV7-9
clone size: -
D gene: TRBD1
CDR3 DNA: TGTGCCAGCAGCAAGTGGACAGGGGGTTATGAAAAACTGTTTTTT
CDR3 protein: CASSKWTGGYEKLFF

J gene: TRBJ2-1
V gene: TRBV5-6
clone size: -
D gene: -
CDR3 DNA: TGTGCCAGCAGCTTGGGTGGTTGGGAGTCCTCCTACAATGAGCAGTTCTTC
CDR3 protein: CASSLGGWESSYNEQFF

J gene: TRBJ2-7
V gene: TRBV28
clone size: -
D gene: -
CDR3 DNA: TGTGCCAGCAGTTTCCTACAGGGCGGACGGTACTTC
CDR3 protein: CASSFLQGGRYF

J gene: TRBJ2-5
V gene: TRBV5-6
clone size: -
D gene: -
CDR3 DNA: TGTGCCAGCAGCTTGGTTTCCAGTCGGGAGACCCAGTACTTC
CDR3 protein: CASSLVSSRETQYF

J gene: TRBJ1-2
V gene: TRBV18
clone size: once
D gene: -
CDR3 DNA: TGTGCCAGCTCACCATACGAGGCAGGGCTCTATGGCTACACCTTC
CDR3 protein: CASSPYEAGLYGYTF

J gene: TRBJ1-4
V gene: TRBV5-4
clone size: once
D gene: -
CDR3 DNA: TGTGCCAGCAGCTTACGGGAGCCAACTAATGAAAAACTGTTTTTT
CDR3 protein: CASSLREPTNEKLFF

J gene: TRBJ1-2
V gene: TRBV7-3
clone size: -
D gene: -
CDR3 DNA: TGTGCCAGCAGCTTAACACCGACAGGTCCTGGCTACACCTTC
CDR3 protein: CASSLTPTGPGYTF

J gene: TRBJ2-7
V gene: TRBV7-8
clone size: once
D gene: -
CDR3 DNA: TGTGCCAGCAGAGCCCGTGGCTTCTACGAGCAGTACTTC
CDR3 protein: CASRARGFYEQYF

J gene: TRBJ2-2
V gene: TRBV28
clone size: -
D gene: TRBD1
CDR3 DNA: TGTGCCAGCGGACTGAGACAGGGGCCCGGGGAGCTGTTTTTT
CDR3 protein: CASGLRQGPGELFF

J gene: TRBJ2-7
V gene: TRBV7-9
clone size: -
D gene: -
CDR3 DNA: TGTGCCAGCAGCTCCAACTTCAAGGGGGAGCAGTACTTC
CDR3 protein: CASSSNFKGEQYF

J gene: TRBJ2-7
V gene: TRBV4-1
clone size: -
D gene: TRBD2
CDR3 DNA: TGCGCCAGCAGCCAAGATCGAACTAGCGGATACTCCTACGAGCAGTACTTC
CDR3 protein: CASSQDRTSGYSYEQYF

J gene: TRBJ2-7
V gene: TRBV28
clone size: -
D gene: TRBD2
CDR3 DNA: TGTGCCAGCAGTCGACTCCCTAGCGGAATGGCCTACGAGCAGTACTTC
CDR3 protein: CASSRLPSGMAYEQYF

J gene: TRBJ2-5
V gene: TRBV15
clone size: few
D gene: -
CDR3 DNA: TGTGCCACCAGCAGCGTAGGGTTCCAAGAGACCCAGTACTTC
CDR3 protein: CATSSVGFQETQYF

J gene: TRBJ2-7
V gene: TRBV5-1
clone size: -
D gene: -
CDR3 DNA: TGCGCCAGCAGCTTGTCCCCGACTAGTACCGACGAGCAGTACTTC
CDR3 protein: CASSLSPTSTDEQYF

J gene: TRBJ2-7
V gene: TRBV2
clone size: -
D gene: TRBD1
CDR3 DNA: TGTGCCAGCAGGTACCGGGACAGCTCCTACGAGCAGTACTTC
CDR3 protein: CASRYRDSSYEQYF

J gene: TRBJ1-4
V gene: TRBV7-9
clone size: -
D gene: -
CDR3 DNA: TGTGCCAGCAGCTTCAGTGAAAAACTGTTTTTT
CDR3 protein: CASSFSEKLFF

J gene: TRBJ2-5
V gene: TRBV6-7
clone size: -
D gene: -
CDR3 DNA: TGTGCCAGCAGTTACTCAGTCGATTCCCAAGAGACCCAGTACTTC
CDR3 protein: CASSYSVDSQETQYF

J gene: TRBJ1-5
V gene: TRBV10-3
clone size: -
D gene: -
CDR3 DNA: TGTGCCACTGCGGGGGCGGTCAATCAGCCCCAGCATTTT
CDR3 protein: CATAGAVNQPQHF

J gene: TRBJ1-6
V gene: TRBV19
clone size: -
D gene: -
CDR3 DNA: TGTGCCAGTAGTCGGTCCGGGACGGCTAATTCACCCCTCCACTTT
CDR3 protein: CASSRSGTANSPLHF

J gene: TRBJ2-7
V gene: TRBV4-1
clone size: -
D gene: -
CDR3 DNA: TGCGCCAGCAGCCAAGAAGTGGGGGTAGCGACCTACGAGCAGTACTTC
CDR3 protein: CASSQEVGVATYEQYF

J gene: TRBJ2-3
V gene: TRBV5-1
clone size: -
D gene: -
CDR3 DNA: TGCGCCAGCAGCTTGGAGAATCCCTCCACAGATACGCAGTATTTT
CDR3 protein: CASSLENPSTDTQYF

J gene: TRBJ2-3
V gene: TRBV6-1
clone size: -
D gene: -
CDR3 DNA: TGTGCCAGCAGTGAGTTCGTGGCCTACACAGATACGCAGTATTTT
CDR3 protein: CASSEFVAYTDTQYF

J gene: TRBJ2-7
V gene: TRBV28
clone size: -
D gene: -
CDR3 DNA: TGTGCCAGCAGTCCTGGGGGCAGTCCGAATTACGAGCAGTACTTC
CDR3 protein: CASSPGGSPNYEQYF

J gene: TRBJ1-3
V gene: TRBV9
clone size: -
D gene: -
CDR3 DNA: TGTGCCAGCAGCGTAGCCGGGTCTGGAAACACCATATATTTT
CDR3 protein: CASSVAGSGNTIYF

J gene: TRBJ2-3
V gene: TRBV7-9
clone size: -
D gene: -
CDR3 DNA: TGTGCCAGCGGGACGGCCATCACAGATACGCAGTATTTT
CDR3 protein: CASGTAITDTQYF

J gene: TRBJ2-7
V gene: TRBV7-6
clone size: -
D gene: TRBD2
CDR3 DNA: TGTGCCAGCAGCCCCACCGGGACTAGTATGTCCGAGCAGTACTTC
CDR3 protein: CASSPTGTSMSEQYF

J gene: TRBJ2-1
V gene: TRBV11-1
clone size: -
D gene: -
CDR3 DNA: TGTGCCAGCAGCTCCCGAGGGGCGGTTTCCTACAATGAGCAGTTCTTC
CDR3 protein: CASSSRGAVSYNEQFF

J gene: TRBJ2-7
V gene: TRBV7-7
clone size: -
D gene: TRBD2
CDR3 DNA: TGTGCCAGCAGCTTATGGGGTAGCGGGAGGACCACCTACGAGCAGTACTTC
CDR3 protein: CASSLWGSGRTTYEQYF

J gene: TRBJ1-4
V gene: TRBV28
clone size: -
D gene: -
CDR3 DNA: TGTGCGATAGGGACTTCTAATGAAAAACTGTTTTTT
CDR3 protein: CAIGTSNEKLFF

J gene: TRBJ2-5
V gene: TRBV5-1
clone size: -
D gene: -
CDR3 DNA: TGCGCCAGCAGTCCGCTTAGACAAGAGACCCAGTACTTC
CDR3 protein: CASSPLRQETQYF

J gene: TRBJ2-7
V gene: TRBV19
clone size: -
D gene: TRBD2
CDR3 DNA: TGTGCCAGTAGTATCGCGGGAGCGGGCTCCTACGAGCAGTACTTC
CDR3 protein: CASSIAGAGSYEQYF

J gene: TRBJ1-1
V gene: TRBV19
clone size: -
D gene: -
CDR3 DNA: TGTGCCAGTAGTATTAGGACAGAGATGAACACTGAAGCTTTCTTT
CDR3 protein: CASSIRTEMNTEAFF

J gene: TRBJ2-1
V gene: TRBV7-3
clone size: -
D gene: -
CDR3 DNA: TGTGCCAACCAAGACAGGCCCGATGAGCAGTTCTTC
CDR3 protein: CANQDRPDEQFF

J gene: TRBJ1-2
V gene: TRBV18
clone size: -
D gene: TRBD1
CDR3 DNA: TGTGCCAGCTCACCGGGGACAGGCGATCCTTATTATGGCTACACCTTC
CDR3 protein: CASSPGTGDPYYGYTF

J gene: TRBJ1-4
V gene: TRBV2
clone size: once
D gene: -
CDR3 DNA: TGTGCCAGCAGTCGGACAGTTCTCGATGAAAAACTGTTTTTT
CDR3 protein: CASSRTVLDEKLFF

J gene: TRBJ2-5
V gene: TRBV6-1
clone size: once
D gene: -
CDR3 DNA: TGTGCCAGCTCAACGGCGTCGGTTGAGACCCAGTACTTC
CDR3 protein: CASSTASVETQYF

J gene: TRBJ1-4
V gene: TRBV25-1
clone size: -
D gene: -
CDR3 DNA: TGTGCCAGCCAGGGGTCCGCAACTAATGAAAAACTGTTTTTT
CDR3 protein: CASQGSATNEKLFF

J gene: TRBJ1-2
V gene: TRBV2
clone size: -
D gene: -
CDR3 DNA: TGTGCCAGCAGTGAAGCTGGTCAGGATTATGGCTACACCTTC
CDR3 protein: CASSEAGQDYGYTF

J gene: TRBJ2-6
V gene: TRBV7-9
clone size: -
D gene: TRBD1
CDR3 DNA: TGTGCCAGCAGCTTAAAACGAACAGGGGGCTCTGGGGCCAACGTCCTGACTTTC
CDR3 protein: CASSLKRTGGSGANVLTF

J gene: TRBJ1-5
V gene: TRBV28
clone size: -
D gene: -
CDR3 DNA: TGTGCCAGCAGCCCCCGCGGGGGGGCAAATCAGCCCCAGCATTTT
CDR3 protein: CASSPRGGANQPQHF

J gene: TRBJ2-1
V gene: TRBV18
clone size: -
D gene: TRBD1
CDR3 DNA: TGTGCCAGCTCCCCCCAGGGACAGCACTACAATGAGCAGTTCTTC
CDR3 protein: CASSPQGQHYNEQFF

J gene: TRBJ2-1
V gene: TRBV7-2
clone size: -
D gene: -
CDR3 DNA: TGTGCCAGCCAAAAGGACGGTTCCTACAATGAGCAGTTCTTC
CDR3 protein: CASQKDGSYNEQFF

J gene: TRBJ2-3
V gene: TRBV28
clone size: -
D gene: -
CDR3 DNA: TGTGCCAGCAGTTTGGGTCTACGCAGGGATACGCAGTATTTT
CDR3 protein: CASSLGLRRDTQYF

J gene: TRBJ2-2
V gene: TRBV11-2
clone size: -
D gene: TRBD2
CDR3 DNA: TGTGCCAGCAGCTTAAAGCGGGATGCCGGGGAGCTGTTTTTT
CDR3 protein: CASSLKRDAGELFF